This is a list of T cell receptor beta chains from one sample in a study of OX40 agonist ivuxolimab in advanced cancers. Profiling relied on immunoSEQ multiplex PCR, and the TCRdb table lists in-frame clones only, not all of them. The table records tens of thousands of clones, about nine tenths of them present only once. This sample comprised CD4+ or CD8+ T cells sorted from blood, obtained in a trial of the OX40 agonist ivuxolimab. The source is an adult with an advanced solid tumor such as melanoma, head and neck, liver or kidney cancer. CDR3s include the opening cysteine and the closing phenylalanine or tryptophan. Rows may omit the clone size; those that give it use once, few, many or a size class.

size | V | CDR3
once | TRBV28 | CASSWLTGARGYGYTF
. | TRBV19 | CASSDPGTAGPGYTF
. | TRBV27 | CASRRDRGLNTEAFF
. | TRBV6-5 | CASSRDRNTEAFF
. | TRBV5-1 | CASSLEGPNYEQYF
. | TRBV2 | CASSPTWDRREKLFF
few | TRBV6-5 | CASSYGTGVRLGYTF
. | TRBV4-1 | CASSPAGTGSNEQFF
. | TRBV5-6 | CASSFYNRFDQPQHF
. | TRBV7-9 | CASSPPGLAMNEQYF
few | TRBV20-1 | CSARMGRQYF
. | TRBV5-1 | CASSAHTDTQYF
. | TRBV4-2 | CASSFSGGKAFF
. | TRBV30 | CAWSTGQGGAYEQYF
. | TRBV11-2 | CASRPPGLAFDEQYF
. | TRBV29-1 | CSVATGGEGYTF
. | TRBV18 | CASSPRLAEGRTGELFF
. | TRBV28 | CASSISGTGMRQPQHF
once | TRBV4-2 | CASSPSTGANTGELFF
. | TRBV18 | CASSPFSGRTYNEQFF
few | TRBV12-5 | CASGSRVHYGYTF
. | TRBV30 | CAATYDLGGQPQHF
. | TRBV7-3 | CASSLGGQNQETQYF
. | TRBV5-1 | CASSWGTSLGEQYF
. | TRBV6-5 | CASSYSGRATDTQYF
. | TRBV10-3 | CAISASSGSYEQYF
few | TRBV30 | CAWSGGTLDAGQPQHF
. | TRBV6-5 | CAISARGQLNTEAFF
. | TRBV15 | CATSSTSSYNEQFF
. | TRBV20-1 | CSVRRARGYTF
. | TRBV27 | CASSWKAFETYEQYF
. | TRBV10-3 | CAISESGQGVNEQYF
. | TRBV5-1 | CASSSVPSGRHQETQYF
. | TRBV18 | CASSRGSGGTVGDEQYF
once | TRBV9 | CASSVGRGQDGYTF
. | TRBV7-2 | CASSRDRSYEQYF
once | TRBV14 | CASSDRARNSPLHF